This T cell receptor (beta chain) was obtained from a study of shared clonotypes between healthy human individuals. Points from the study as a whole: Clonotype sharing among donors likely depends on sequencing depth. Memory subsets had estimated richness that was generally smaller than that of naive subsets.

V shed 5 bases, J shed 0 bases, and the junction held 5 bases outside the gene matches. CDR3 length: 15 residues. CDR1 and CDR2 from the germline V gene are SEHNR and FQNEAQ (reference sequence). Measured with immunoSEQ multiplex PCR; TCRdb has only the in-frame clones, and not every one. The sample has about 110,000 clones; 68% are singletons. As regards this clone: Its antigen is undetermined. The sample holds other DNA sequences that translate to the same CDR3.

The TCR originated in a woman younger than 45 in good health. This chain uses TRBV7-9 with TRBJ2-7, with 9 bases that match TRBD2. Sequences were obtained from memory CD8+ T cells sorted from blood. Subset defined: CD45RO+ cells pooled with CCR7-negative TemRA cells. CDR3 sequence reads: CASSPRSGSSYEQYF. CDR3 nucleotide sequence: TGTGCCAGCAGCCCCCGTAGCGGGAGCTCCTACGAGCAGTACTTC.